One TCR beta chain is described in this entry. The sample comes from a study of blood T cell repertoires in COVID-19. Sequenced by immunoSEQ multiplex PCR; TCRdb stores in-frame clones only, minus some. This sample has approximately 230,000 clones; 86% occur once, and the top ten carry around 16%. CDR3 size: 14 residues. Germline V gene lookup returns CDR1 SGHRS and CDR2 YFSETQ. V lost 4 bases, J lost 4 bases, and 5 bases stayed unmatched. Participant-given clinical history determined each cohort assignment. The chain has TRBV5-1 and TRBJ1-3, with 7 bases lining up with TRBD1. The sequenced sample was PBMCs or T cells enriched from blood (not recorded which). The receptor's source is a man between 18 and 35 years old who had recovered from COVID-19. CDR3 nucleotide sequence: TGCGCCAGCAGCCCGGACAGGCAGGGAAACACCATATATTTT. Amino acids: CASSPDRQGNTIYF.